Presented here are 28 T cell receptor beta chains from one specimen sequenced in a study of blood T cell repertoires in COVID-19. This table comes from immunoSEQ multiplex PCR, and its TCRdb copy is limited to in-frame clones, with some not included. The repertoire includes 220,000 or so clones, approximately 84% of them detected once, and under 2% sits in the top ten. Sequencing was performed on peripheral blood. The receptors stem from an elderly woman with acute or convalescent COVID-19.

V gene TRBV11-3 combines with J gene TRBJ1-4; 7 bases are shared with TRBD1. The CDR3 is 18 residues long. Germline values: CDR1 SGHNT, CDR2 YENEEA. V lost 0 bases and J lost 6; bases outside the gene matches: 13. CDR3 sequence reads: CASSLDLEQGLGDEKLFF. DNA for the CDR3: TGTGCCAGCAGCTTAGATCTTGAACAGGGGCTAGGGGATGAAAAACTGTTTTTT.

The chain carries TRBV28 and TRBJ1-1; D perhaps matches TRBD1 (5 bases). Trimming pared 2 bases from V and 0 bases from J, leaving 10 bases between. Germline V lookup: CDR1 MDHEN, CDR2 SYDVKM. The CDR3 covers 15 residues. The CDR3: CASSLRGSVNTEAFF. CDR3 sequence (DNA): TGTGCCAGCAGTTTACGGGGGTCGGTGAACACTGAAGCTTTCTTT.

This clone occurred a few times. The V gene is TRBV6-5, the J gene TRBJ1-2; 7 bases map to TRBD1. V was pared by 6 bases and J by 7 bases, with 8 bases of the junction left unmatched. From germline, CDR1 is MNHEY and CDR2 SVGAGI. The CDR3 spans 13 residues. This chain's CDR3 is CASRQQGLGGYTF. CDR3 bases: TGTGCCAGCAGACAACAGGGGCTGGGTGGCTACACCTTC.

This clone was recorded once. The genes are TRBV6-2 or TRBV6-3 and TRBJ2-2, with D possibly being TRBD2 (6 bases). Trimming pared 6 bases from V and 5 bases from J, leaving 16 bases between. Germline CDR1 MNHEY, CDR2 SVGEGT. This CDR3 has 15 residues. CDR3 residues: CASSNSGRTTGELFF. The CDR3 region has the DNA TGTGCCAGCAGCAACAGCGGGCGGACGACCGGGGAGCTGTTTTTT.

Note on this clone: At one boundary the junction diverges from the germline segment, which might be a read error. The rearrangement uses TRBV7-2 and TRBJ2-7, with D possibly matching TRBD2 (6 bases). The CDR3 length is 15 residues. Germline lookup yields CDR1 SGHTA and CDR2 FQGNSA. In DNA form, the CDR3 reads TGTGCCAGCAGCATAGCTAGGGTAGCGGAGTACGAGCAGTACTTC. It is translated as CASSIARVAEYEQYF. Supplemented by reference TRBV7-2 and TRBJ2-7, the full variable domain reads GAGVSQSPSNKVTEKGKDVELRCDPISGHTALYWYRQSLGQGLEFLIYFQGNSAPDKSGLPSDRFSAERTGGSVSTLTIQRTQQEDSAVYLCASSIARVAEYEQYFGPGTRLTVT.

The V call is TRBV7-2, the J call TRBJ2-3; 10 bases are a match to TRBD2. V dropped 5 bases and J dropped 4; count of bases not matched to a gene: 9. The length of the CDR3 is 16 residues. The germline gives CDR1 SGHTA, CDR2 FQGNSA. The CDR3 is CASSPSGRRGPDTQYF. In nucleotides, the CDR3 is TGTGCCAGCAGCCCTAGCGGGAGACGCGGCCCAGATACGCAGTATTTT.

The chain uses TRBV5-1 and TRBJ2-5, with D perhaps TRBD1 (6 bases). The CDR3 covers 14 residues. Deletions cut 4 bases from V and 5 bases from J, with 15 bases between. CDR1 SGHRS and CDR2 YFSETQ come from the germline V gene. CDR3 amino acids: CASSPGTPRETQYF. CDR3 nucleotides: TGCGCCAGCAGCCCAGGGACACCTCGGGAGACCCAGTACTTC.

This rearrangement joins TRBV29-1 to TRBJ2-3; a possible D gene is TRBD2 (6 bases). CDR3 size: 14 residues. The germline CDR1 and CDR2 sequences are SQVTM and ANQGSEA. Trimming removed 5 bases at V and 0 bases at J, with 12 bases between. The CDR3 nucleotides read TGCAGCGTTCGTCCGGGGACTAGCACAGATACGCAGTATTTT. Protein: CSVRPGTSTDTQYF.

The CDR3 DNA reads as TGTGCCAGCGCAACCGGGACTAGACCTTACGAGCAGTACTTC. Translating gives CASATGTRPYEQYF. This chain connects TRBV7-2 to TRBJ2-7, with 8 bases aligning to TRBD2. Germline V gives CDR1 SGHTA, CDR2 FQGNSA. CDR3 size: 14 residues. V shed 8 bases, J shed 4 bases, and the junction held 10 bases outside the gene matches.

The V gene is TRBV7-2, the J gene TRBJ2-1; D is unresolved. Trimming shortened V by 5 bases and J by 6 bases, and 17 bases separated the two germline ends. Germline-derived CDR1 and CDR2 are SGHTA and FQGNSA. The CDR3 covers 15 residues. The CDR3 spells CASSTGSRKGNEQFF. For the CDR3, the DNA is TGTGCCAGCAGCACCGGGTCTAGGAAAGGCAATGAGCAGTTCTTC.

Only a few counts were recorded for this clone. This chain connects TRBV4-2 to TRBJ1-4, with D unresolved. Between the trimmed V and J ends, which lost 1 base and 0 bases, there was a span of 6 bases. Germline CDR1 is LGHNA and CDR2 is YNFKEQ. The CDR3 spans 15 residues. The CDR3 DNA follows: TGTGCCAGCAGCCAAGCCAGCGCAACTAATGAAAAACTGTTTTTT. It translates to CASSQASATNEKLFF.

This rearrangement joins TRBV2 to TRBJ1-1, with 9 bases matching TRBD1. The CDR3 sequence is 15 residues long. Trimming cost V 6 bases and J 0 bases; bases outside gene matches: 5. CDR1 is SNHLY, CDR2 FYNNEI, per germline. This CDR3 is CASRGQGSMNTEAFF. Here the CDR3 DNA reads TGTGCCAGCAGAGGACAGGGGTCAATGAACACTGAAGCTTTCTTT.

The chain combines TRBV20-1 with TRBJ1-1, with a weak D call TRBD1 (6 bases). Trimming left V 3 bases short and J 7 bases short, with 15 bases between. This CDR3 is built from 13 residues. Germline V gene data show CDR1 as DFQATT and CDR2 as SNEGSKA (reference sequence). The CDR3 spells CSASVWGRGEAFF. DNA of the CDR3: TGCAGTGCTAGTGTATGGGGGCGAGGTGAAGCTTTCTTT.

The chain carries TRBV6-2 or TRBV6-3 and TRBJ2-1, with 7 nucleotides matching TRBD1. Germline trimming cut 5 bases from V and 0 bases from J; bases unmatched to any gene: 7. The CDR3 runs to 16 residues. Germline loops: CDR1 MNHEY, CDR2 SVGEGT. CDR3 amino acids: CASSKLTGSSYNEQFF. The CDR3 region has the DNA TGTGCCAGCAGTAAATTGACAGGGAGCTCCTACAATGAGCAGTTCTTC.

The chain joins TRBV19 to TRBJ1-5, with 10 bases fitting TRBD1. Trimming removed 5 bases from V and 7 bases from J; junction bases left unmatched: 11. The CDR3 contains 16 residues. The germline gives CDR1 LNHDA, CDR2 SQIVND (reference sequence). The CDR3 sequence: CASSPQGQGLGQPQHF. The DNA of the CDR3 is TGTGCCAGTAGTCCCCAGGGACAGGGGTTAGGCCAGCCCCAGCATTTT.

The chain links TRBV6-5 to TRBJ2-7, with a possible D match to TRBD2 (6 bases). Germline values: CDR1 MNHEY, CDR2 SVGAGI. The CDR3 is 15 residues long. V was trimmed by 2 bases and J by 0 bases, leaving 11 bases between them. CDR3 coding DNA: TGTGCCAGCAGTTACGGAGGGGTCAGCTCCTACGAGCAGTACTTC. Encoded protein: CASSYGGVSSYEQYF.

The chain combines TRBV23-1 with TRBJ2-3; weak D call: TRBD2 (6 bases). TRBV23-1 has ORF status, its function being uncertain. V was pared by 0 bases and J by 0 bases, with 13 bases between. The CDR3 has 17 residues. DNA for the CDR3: TGCGCCAGCAGTCAATCTGGGTCGGGAGTGAGCACAGATACGCAGTATTTT. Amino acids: CASSQSGSGVSTDTQYF.

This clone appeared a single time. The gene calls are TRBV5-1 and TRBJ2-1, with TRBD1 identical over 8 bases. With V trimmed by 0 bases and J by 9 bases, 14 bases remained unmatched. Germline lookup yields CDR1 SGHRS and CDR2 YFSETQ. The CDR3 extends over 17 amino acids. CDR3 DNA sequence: TGCGCCAGCAGCTTGGAGGGATCGGGACAGGTTAGCGCTGAGCAGTTCTTC. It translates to CASSLEGSGQVSAEQFF.

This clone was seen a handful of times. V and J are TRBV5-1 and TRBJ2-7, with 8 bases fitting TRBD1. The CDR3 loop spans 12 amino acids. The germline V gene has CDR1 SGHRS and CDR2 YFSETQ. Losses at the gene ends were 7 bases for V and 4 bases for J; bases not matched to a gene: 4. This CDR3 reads CASRQGSYEQYF. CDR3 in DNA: TGCGCCAGCCGACAGGGGTCATACGAGCAGTACTTC.

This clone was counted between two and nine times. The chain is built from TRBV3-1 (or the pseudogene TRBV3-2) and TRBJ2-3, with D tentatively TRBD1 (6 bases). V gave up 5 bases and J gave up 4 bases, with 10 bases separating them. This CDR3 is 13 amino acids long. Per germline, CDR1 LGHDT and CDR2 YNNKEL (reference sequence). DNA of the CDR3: TGTGCCAGCAGCACTCAGGGGTCAGATACGCAGTATTTT. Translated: CASSTQGSDTQYF.

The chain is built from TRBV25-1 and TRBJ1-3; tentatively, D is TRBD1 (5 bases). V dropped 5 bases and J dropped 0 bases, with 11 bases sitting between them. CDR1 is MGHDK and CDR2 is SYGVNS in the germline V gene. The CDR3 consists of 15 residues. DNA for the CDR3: TGTGCCAGCAGTCGGAAAACAGGCTCTGGAAACACCATATATTTT. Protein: CASSRKTGSGNTIYF.

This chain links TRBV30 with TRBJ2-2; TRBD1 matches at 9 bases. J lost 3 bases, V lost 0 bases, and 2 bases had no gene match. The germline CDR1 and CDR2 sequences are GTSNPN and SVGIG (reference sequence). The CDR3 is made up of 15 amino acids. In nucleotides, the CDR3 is TGTGCCTGGAGTGTACAGGGGGCGGACACCGGGGAGCTGTTTTTT. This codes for CAWSVQGADTGELFF.

CDR3 sequence: CASSLRDRGQGYTF. The CDR3 nucleotides are TGTGCCAGCAGCTTACGGGACAGGGGGCAAGGCTACACCTTC. The chain combines TRBV11-2 with TRBJ1-2; TRBD1 matches 12 bases. The CDR3 loop spans 14 amino acids. Germline CDR1 is SGHAT and CDR2 is FQNNGV. V gave up 2 bases and J gave up 8 bases; unmatched junction bases: 3.

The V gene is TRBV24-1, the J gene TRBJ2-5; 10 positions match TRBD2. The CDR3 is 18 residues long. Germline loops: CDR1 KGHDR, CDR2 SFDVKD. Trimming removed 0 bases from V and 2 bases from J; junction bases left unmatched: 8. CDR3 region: CATSDLKREGPLQETQYF. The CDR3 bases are TGTGCCACCAGTGATTTGAAGCGGGAGGGCCCACTGCAAGAGACCCAGTACTTC.

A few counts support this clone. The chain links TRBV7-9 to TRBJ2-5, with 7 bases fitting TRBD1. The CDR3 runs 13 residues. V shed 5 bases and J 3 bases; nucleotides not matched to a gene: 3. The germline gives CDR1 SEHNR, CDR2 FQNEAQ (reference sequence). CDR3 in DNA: TGTGCCAGCAGCCCGGGACAGAAAGAGACCCAGTACTTC. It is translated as CASSPGQKETQYF.

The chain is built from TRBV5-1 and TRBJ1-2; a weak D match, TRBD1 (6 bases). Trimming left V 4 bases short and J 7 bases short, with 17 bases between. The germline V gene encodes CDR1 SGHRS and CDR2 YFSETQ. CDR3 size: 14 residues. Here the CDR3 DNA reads TGCGCCAGCAGCGCCCCGCTGGGGGCAGGTGGCTACACCTTC. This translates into CASSAPLGAGGYTF.

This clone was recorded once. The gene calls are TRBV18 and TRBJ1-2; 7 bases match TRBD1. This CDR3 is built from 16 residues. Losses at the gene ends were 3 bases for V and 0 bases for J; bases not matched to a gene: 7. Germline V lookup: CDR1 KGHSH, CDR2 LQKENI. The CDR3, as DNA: TGTGCCAGCTCACCGAGGGACAGAGGTTCTAACTATGGCTACACCTTC. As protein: CASSPRDRGSNYGYTF.

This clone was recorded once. CDR3 amino acids: CASSLYRRETQYF. CDR3 coding DNA: TGTGCCAGCAGCTTATACCGGCGGGAGACCCAGTACTTC. The chain recombines TRBV7-8 with TRBJ2-5, with unresolved D. Trimming shortened V by 2 bases and J by 5 bases, and 9 bases separated the two germline ends. Germline loops: CDR1 SGHVS, CDR2 FQNEAQ. The CDR3 runs to 13 residues.